This T cell receptor (beta chain) is from a study of T-cell reconstitution after alpha-beta-depleted transplantation in children. Broader study findings: Diversity of TCRbeta at day 60 was high in some patients, arising from surviving recipient T cells and thymic progenitors. Two months or so post-transplant, alpha-beta T cells reportedly derived from several hundred expanded graft clones. One year after transplant, T-cell counts and diversity came mostly from newly produced T cells.

Germline values: CDR1 KGHDR, CDR2 SFDVKD. This CDR3 comprises 17 residues. Trimming cost V 3 bases and J 1 base; bases outside gene matches: 7. The TCRbeta library was prepared with unique molecular identifiers. TCRdb ran MiXCR on the PCR reads and lists one entry per CDR3 protein. Of roughly 180,000 distinct CDR3 sequences in the sample, 11% were seen once. This clonotype was counted ten times or more. Its matching antigen is unknown. The chain uses TRBV24-1 and TRBJ2-1, with 8 bases lining up with TRBD1. The TCR was taken from a boy aged 2 to 9 with acute myeloid leukemia, due to receive a stem cell transplant. The sequencing used PBMCs, collected before TCRalphabeta/CD19-depleted stem cell transplant. The CDR3 nucleotides are TGTGCCACCAGTGATCACGACACAGGGGGTTCCTACAATGAGCAGTTCTTC. It translates to CATSDHDTGGSYNEQFF.